This is a list of T cell receptor beta chains from one sample in a study of regulatory T cells in long-lasting Graves disease. TCRdb fed the multiplex PCR reads into MiXCR, producing one record per CDR3 protein. The data show approximately 490,000 distinct CDR3 sequences, 15% to 20% seen once. These data also formed part of another study, on T cells in Graves' hyperthyroidism and ophthalmopathy.

Material: peripheral blood mononuclear cells (PBMCs), obtained at new diagnosis, from a patient treated with antithyroid drugs. The source is a middle-aged man with Graves disease. The CDR3 runs from the conserved cysteine through the conserved F or W. D genes are given only for firm matches. Some rows have no size entry. The others give once, few or many, or a class for an expanded clone.

>-|TRBV28|-|TRBJ1-1
CASSLLGTMNTEAFF
TGTGCCAGCAGTTTATTAGGCACTATGAACACTGAAGCTTTCTTT
>many|TRBV28|-|TRBJ2-7
CASSSPRGESSSYEQYF
TGTGCCAGCAGTTCCCCGCGTGGGGAGAGCAGCTCCTACGAGCAGTACTTC
>few|TRBV4-1|-|TRBJ1-5
CASSQVLGPNQPQHF
TGCGCCAGCAGCCAAGTACTCGGGCCGAATCAGCCCCAGCATTTT
>-|TRBV20-1|TRBD2|TRBJ2-1
CSARDTSGTHEQFF
TGCAGTGCTAGAGATACTAGCGGGACCCATGAGCAGTTCTTC
>few|TRBV6-2/TRBV6-3|TRBD2|TRBJ2-1
CASTPGTSGRDNEQFF
TGTGCCAGCACTCCAGGGACTAGCGGGAGGGACAATGAGCAGTTCTTC
>many|TRBV30|-|TRBJ1-1
CAWIVGNTEAFF
TGTGCCTGGATCGTAGGGAACACTGAAGCTTTCTTT
>many|TRBV28|TRBD1|TRBJ1-5
CASSPQSGTGNQPQHF
TGTGCCAGCAGTCCTCAGTCCGGGACAGGCAATCAGCCCCAGCATTTT
>many|TRBV3-1|TRBD2|TRBJ2-7
CASSQVSSGPYEQYF
TGTGCCAGCAGCCAAGTTTCTAGCGGACCCTACGAGCAGTACTTC
>many|TRBV6-2/TRBV6-3|-|TRBJ1-3
CASTQDPYSGNTIYF
TGTGCCAGCACCCAGGACCCATACTCTGGAAACACCATATATTTT
>few|TRBV10-1|-|TRBJ2-3
CASRRARQAQSPKRAGYTDTQYF
TGCGCCAGCAGGCGGGCCCGGCAGGCCCAGTCCCCAAAGCGGGCGGGTTACACAGATACGCAGTATTTT
>once|TRBV10-3|-|TRBJ1-6
CAIRGGAVNRSPLHF
TGTGCCATCAGGGGGGGGGCTGTCAACCGTTCACCCCTCCACTTT
>few|TRBV29-1|TRBD2|TRBJ2-5
CSVRTSGRQTQYF
TGCAGCGTCCGGACTAGCGGGAGACAGACCCAGTACTTC
>few|TRBV6-5|TRBD2|TRBJ2-1
CASSYRGGGEQFF
TGTGCCAGCAGTTATCGGGGGGGGGGGGAGCAGTTCTTC
>many|TRBV20-1|TRBD2|TRBJ2-1
CSASGLAGGYSYNEQFF
TGCAGTGCTAGCGGGCTAGCGGGAGGTTACTCCTACAATGAGCAGTTCTTC
>many|TRBV3-1|TRBD2|TRBJ2-3
CASSQGAAGIDTQYF
TGTGCCAGCAGCCAAGGGGCAGCGGGGATAGATACGCAGTATTTT
>-|TRBV27|-|TRBJ1-5
CASSPLGDQPQHF
TGTGCCAGCAGTCCCCTAGGCGATCAGCCCCAGCATTTT
>few|TRBV6-1|-|TRBJ2-1
CASSDSLPYDEQFF
TGTGCCAGCAGTGACTCCTTGCCTTACGATGAGCAGTTCTTC
>-|TRBV5-1|-|TRBJ2-2
CASRPGTSNTGELFF
TGCGCCAGCAGACCTGGGACGAGTAACACCGGGGAGCTGTTTTTT
>many|TRBV18|-|TRBJ1-5
CASSPEIEWGQPQHF
TGTGCCAGCTCACCCGAGATCGAGTGGGGTCAGCCCCAGCATTTT
>many|TRBV11-2|TRBD1|TRBJ2-3
CASSPRTGRATDTQYF
TGTGCCAGCAGCCCCAGGACAGGCCGGGCAACAGATACGCAGTATTTT
>many|TRBV12-3/TRBV12-4|-|TRBJ2-1
CASTGSGLYNEQFF
TGTGCCAGCACGGGCTCGGGGTTATACAATGAGCAGTTCTTC
>once|TRBV6-5|TRBD2|TRBJ2-1
CATSYGGLAGYNEQFF
TGTGCCACCAGTTACGGTGGTCTAGCGGGGTACAATGAGCAGTTCTTC
>many|TRBV12-3/TRBV12-4|-|TRBJ1-1
CASSPRPRNTEAFF
TGTGCCAGCAGCCCTCGACCAAGGAACACTGAAGCTTTCTTT
>few|TRBV11-2|TRBD1|TRBJ2-6
CASSRRLQGAGGANVLTF
TGTGCCAGCAGCCGGAGGCTCCAGGGGGCAGGAGGGGCCAACGTCCTGACTTTC
>many|TRBV2|-|TRBJ2-7
CASSVTSGEQYF
TGTGCCAGCAGTGTGACCTCTGGTGAGCAGTACTTC
>many|TRBV28|-|TRBJ1-6
CASSERDGFNSPLHF
TGTGCCAGCAGTGAGCGGGACGGATTTAATTCACCCCTCCACTTT
>many|TRBV24-1|TRBD2|TRBJ2-1
CATSEPGLAGASEQFF
TGTGCCACCAGTGAGCCGGGACTAGCGGGAGCCAGTGAGCAGTTCTTC
>many|TRBV11-2|-|TRBJ2-1
CASSLRLGTINEQFF
TGTGCCAGCAGCCTCCGACTAGGGACAATCAACGAGCAGTTCTTC
>few|TRBV29-1|-|TRBJ2-7
CSASDSSYEQYF
TGCAGCGCATCCGACAGCTCCTACGAGCAGTACTTC
>few|TRBV12-3/TRBV12-4|-|TRBJ1-1
CASSSSAGLVFF
TGTGCCAGCAGTTCCTCGGCAGGCTTGGTTTTCTTT
>many|TRBV12-3/TRBV12-4|-|TRBJ2-7
CASSISEPYEQYF
TGTGCCAGCAGTATTTCGGAGCCCTACGAGCAGTACTTC
>many|TRBV12-3/TRBV12-4|TRBD2|TRBJ2-3
CASSFRLADTDTQYF
TGTGCCAGCAGTTTCCGACTAGCGGACACAGATACGCAGTATTTT
>-|TRBV29-1|-|TRBJ1-2
CSVEDRSWAGYTF
TGCAGCGTTGAGGATAGGTCTTGGGCTGGCTACACCTTC
>-|TRBV4-2|-|TRBJ2-5
CASSQEGDETQYF
TGTGCCAGCAGCCAAGAGGGGGATGAGACCCAGTACTTC
>many|TRBV12-3/TRBV12-4|TRBD1|TRBJ2-7
CASSLIWDRGYLEQYF
TGTGCCAGCAGTTTGATCTGGGACAGGGGATACCTCGAACAGTACTTC
>many|TRBV7-2|-|TRBJ2-7
CASSLGGIFVTSSYEQYF
TGTGCCAGCAGCTTAGGGGGAATCTTTGTTACGAGCTCCTACGAGCAGTACTTC
>many|TRBV20-1|-|TRBJ2-7
CSARALGYEQYF
TGCAGTGCTAGAGCCCTAGGCTACGAGCAGTACTTC
>many|TRBV7-9|-|TRBJ1-4
CASSTRDTATNEKLFF
TGTGCCAGCAGCACCCGGGACACGGCAACTAATGAAAAACTGTTTTTT
>-|TRBV5-1|-|TRBJ2-3
CASSLGKRARTDTQYF
TGCGCCAGCAGCTTGGGGAAGCGGGCCCGCACAGATACGCAGTATTTT
>-|TRBV20-1|-|TRBJ1-6
CSARTPRGDSPLHF
TGCAGTGCCCGGACCCCCAGGGGAGACTCACCCCTCCACTTT
>-|TRBV6-2/TRBV6-3|-|TRBJ2-1
CASSERRATWFF
TGTGCCAGCAGTGAAAGGAGGGCCACATGGTTCTTC
>few|TRBV4-1|-|TRBJ2-7
CASSQGSRASYEQYF
TGCGCCAGCAGCCAAGGGTCCAGGGCGTCCTACGAGCAGTACTTC
>many|TRBV30|-|TRBJ1-2
CAWGGDNGYTF
TGTGCCTGGGGGGGGGATAATGGCTACACCTTC
>few|TRBV20-1|-|TRBJ1-2
CSAPGFRDGYTF
TGCAGTGCGCCAGGGTTTAGGGATGGCTACACCTTC
>many|TRBV28|-|TRBJ1-5
CASSLSPANQPQHF
TGTGCCAGCAGTTTATCTCCTGCCAATCAGCCCCAGCATTTT
>many|TRBV2|-|TRBJ2-1
CASSEVSRFNNEQFF
TGTGCCAGCAGTGAGGTCAGTCGTTTTAACAATGAGCAGTTCTTC